This T cell receptor beta chain was observed in a study of blood T cell repertoires in COVID-19. In the study overall: Sites across the United States, Italy and Spain contributed samples from acute and convalescent COVID-19. PBMCs, B-cell-depleted T cells, or T cells provided the cDNA or gDNA that made up the material.

Per the germline V gene, CDR1 is SQVTM and CDR2 is ANQGSEA. CDR3 size: 14 residues. Trimming took 5 bases from V and 5 from J; bases not matched to a gene: 11. Under the authors' procedure: Amplification from reference gene primers served as the basis for estimated nucleated cell counts. Sequencing used immunoSEQ multiplex PCR; TCRdb keeps in-frame clones, though not all of them. The DNA gave D and trimming, while V, J and clone size come from that table. This sample has 100,000 to 150,000 clones, with more than 70% found just once. The chain recombines TRBV29-1 with TRBJ2-7; 8 bases are a match to TRBD2. The TCR sequence derives from a human donor in a cohort sampled during active COVID-19. The sequenced sample consisted of peripheral blood. The CDR3 region is CSVPGGGTRNEQYF. The CDR3 nucleotides are TGCAGCGTTCCGGGGGGGGGAACAAGGAACGAGCAGTACTTC.